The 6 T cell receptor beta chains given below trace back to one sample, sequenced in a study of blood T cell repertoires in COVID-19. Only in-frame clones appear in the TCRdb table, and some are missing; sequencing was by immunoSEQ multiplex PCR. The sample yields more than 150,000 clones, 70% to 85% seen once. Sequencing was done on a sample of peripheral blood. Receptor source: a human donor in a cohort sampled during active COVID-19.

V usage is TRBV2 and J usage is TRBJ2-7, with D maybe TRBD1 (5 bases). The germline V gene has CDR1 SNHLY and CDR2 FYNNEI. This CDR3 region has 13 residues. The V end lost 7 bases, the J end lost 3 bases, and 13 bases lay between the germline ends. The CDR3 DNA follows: TGTGCCAGCATCCCCCGACAGAACTACGAGCAGTACTTC. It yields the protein CASIPRQNYEQYF.

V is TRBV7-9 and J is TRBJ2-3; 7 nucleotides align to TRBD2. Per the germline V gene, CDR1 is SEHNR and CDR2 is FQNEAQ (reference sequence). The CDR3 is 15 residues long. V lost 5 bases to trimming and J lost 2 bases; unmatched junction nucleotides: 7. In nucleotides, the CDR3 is TGTGCCAGCAGCCCCAGAGGGACTACCACAGATACGCAGTATTTT. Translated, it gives CASSPRGTTTDTQYF.

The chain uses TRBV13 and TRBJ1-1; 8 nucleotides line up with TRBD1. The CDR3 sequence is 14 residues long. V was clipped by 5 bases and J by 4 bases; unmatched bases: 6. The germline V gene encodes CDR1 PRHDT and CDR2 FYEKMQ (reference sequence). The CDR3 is CASSVKTGVTEAFF. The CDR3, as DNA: TGTGCCAGCAGCGTAAAGACAGGGGTCACTGAAGCTTTCTTT. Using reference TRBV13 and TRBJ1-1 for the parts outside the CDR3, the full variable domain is AAGVIQSPRHLIKEKRETATLKCYPIPRHDTVYWYQQGPGQDPQFLISFYEKMQSDKGSIPDRFSAQQFSDYHSELNMSSLELGDSALYFCASSVKTGVTEAFFGQGTRLTVV.

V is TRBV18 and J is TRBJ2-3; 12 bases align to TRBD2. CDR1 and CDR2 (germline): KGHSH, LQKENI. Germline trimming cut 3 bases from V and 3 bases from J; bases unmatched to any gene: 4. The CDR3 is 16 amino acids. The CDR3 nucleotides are TGTGCCAGCTCACCGACTAGCGGGGGTGATACAGATACGCAGTATTTT. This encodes CASSPTSGGDTDTQYF.

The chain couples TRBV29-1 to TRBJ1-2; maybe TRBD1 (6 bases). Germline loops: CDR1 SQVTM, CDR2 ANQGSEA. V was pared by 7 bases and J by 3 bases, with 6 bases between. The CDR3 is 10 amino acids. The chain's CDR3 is CSAGDYGYTF. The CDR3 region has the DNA TGCAGCGCAGGGGACTATGGCTACACCTTC.

This CDR3 reads CASSFSGAGGFHTEAFF. CDR3 nucleotide sequence: TGTGCCAGCAGCTTTTCCGGGGCAGGGGGTTTTCACACTGAAGCTTTCTTT. The chain couples TRBV13 to TRBJ1-1; 7 nucleotides align to TRBD1. In germline, CDR1 is PRHDT, CDR2 FYEKMQ (reference sequence). V lost 3 bases and J lost 3; bases outside the gene matches: 13. The CDR3 is made up of 17 amino acids. The full variable domain, with the rest looked up from reference TRBV13 and TRBJ1-1, is AAGVIQSPRHLIKEKRETATLKCYPIPRHDTVYWYQQGPGQDPQFLISFYEKMQSDKGSIPDRFSAQQFSDYHSELNMSSLELGDSALYFCASSFSGAGGFHTEAFFGQGTRLTVV.